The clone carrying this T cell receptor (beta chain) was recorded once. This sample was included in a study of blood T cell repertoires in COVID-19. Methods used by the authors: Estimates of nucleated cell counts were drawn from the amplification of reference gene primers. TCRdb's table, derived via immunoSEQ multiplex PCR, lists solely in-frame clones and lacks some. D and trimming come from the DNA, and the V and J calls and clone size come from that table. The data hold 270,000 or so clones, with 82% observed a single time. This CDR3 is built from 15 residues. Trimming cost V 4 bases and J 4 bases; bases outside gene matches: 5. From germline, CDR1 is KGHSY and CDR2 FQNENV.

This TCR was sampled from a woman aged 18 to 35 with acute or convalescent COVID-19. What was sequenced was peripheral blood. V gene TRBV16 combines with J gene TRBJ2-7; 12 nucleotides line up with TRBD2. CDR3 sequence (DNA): TGTGCCAGCAGCCTCAGGACTAGCGGGGTATACGAGCAGTACTTC. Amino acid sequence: CASSLRTSGVYEQYF.